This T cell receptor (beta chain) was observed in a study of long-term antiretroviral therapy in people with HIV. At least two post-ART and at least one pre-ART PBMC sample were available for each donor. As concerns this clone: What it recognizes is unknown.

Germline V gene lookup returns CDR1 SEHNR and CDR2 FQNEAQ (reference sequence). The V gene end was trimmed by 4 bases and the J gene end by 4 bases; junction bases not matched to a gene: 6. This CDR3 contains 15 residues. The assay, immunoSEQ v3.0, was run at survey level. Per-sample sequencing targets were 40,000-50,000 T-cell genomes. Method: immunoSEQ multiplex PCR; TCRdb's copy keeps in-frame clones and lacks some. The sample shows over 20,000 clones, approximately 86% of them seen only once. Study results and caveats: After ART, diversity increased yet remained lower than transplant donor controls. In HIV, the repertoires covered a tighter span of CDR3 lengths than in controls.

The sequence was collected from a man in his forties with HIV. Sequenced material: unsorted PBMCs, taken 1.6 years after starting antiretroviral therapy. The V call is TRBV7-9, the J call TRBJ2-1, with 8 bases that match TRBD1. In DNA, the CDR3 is TGTGCCAGCAGCTCAGGACAGGGTCGGTACAATGAGCAGTTCTTC. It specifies CASSSGQGRYNEQFF.